The 3 T cell receptor beta chains given below trace back to one sample, sequenced in a study of Tregs in tolerant kidney transplant recipients. Profiling relied on immunoSEQ multiplex PCR, and the TCRdb table lists in-frame clones only, not all of them. The sample carries roughly 99,000 clones, 90% to 95% recorded once. Sequencing used CD4+ T cells from blood, obtained before the transplant. These receptors all come from a human donor who received a combined kidney and bone marrow transplant.

The rearrangement links TRBV19 to TRBJ2-6; D not certain. Germline V lookup: CDR1 LNHDA, CDR2 SQIVND (reference sequence). V was pared by 4 bases and J by 0 bases, with 10 bases between. The CDR3 sequence is 16 residues long. For the CDR3, the DNA is TGTGCCAGTAGTAGACTGCAACTCTCTGGGGCCAACGTCCTGACTTTC. Amino acid sequence: CASSRLQLSGANVLTF. Based on the CDR3 plus reference TRBV19 and TRBJ2-6, the full variable domain is DGGITQSPKYLFRKEGQNVTLSCEQNLNHDAMYWYRQDPGQGLRLIYYSQIVNDFQKGDIAEGYSVSREKKESFPLTVTSAQKNPTAFYLCASSRLQLSGANVLTFGAGSRLTVL.

The chain combines TRBV27 with TRBJ2-7; TRBD2 is a possible D gene (5 bases). Germline V CDR1 and CDR2: MNHEY, SMNVEV (reference sequence). This CDR3 has 15 residues. Trimming removed 1 base from V and 5 bases from J, with 15 bases in between. CDR3 amino acids: CASSLFGVFGDEQYF. CDR3 DNA: TGTGCCAGCAGTTTATTCGGTGTTTTCGGGGACGAGCAGTACTTC.

The V gene is TRBV5-4, the J gene TRBJ2-3, with 8 bases identical to TRBD1. Trimming at V came to 4 bases and at J to 5 bases, leaving 12 bases not matched to a gene. Germline values: CDR1 SGHNT, CDR2 YYREEE (reference sequence). The CDR3 is 16 amino acids. The CDR3: CASSTGTGLKEDTQYF. Written as DNA, the CDR3 is TGTGCCAGCAGCACGGGGACAGGCCTCAAAGAAGATACGCAGTATTTT.